The clone carrying this T cell receptor (beta chain) showed up many times. Its cognate antigen is unknown. TCRdb re-called clones from the PCR reads using MiXCR. Of some 15,000 clones in the sample, less than 25% were seen once. The data derive from a study of metastatic and nonmetastatic thyroid tumors. Findings and limits, study-wide: Significantly higher TCR beta diversity was reportedly seen in malignant thyroid tumors than benign nodules, in blood and tumor.

Trimming took off 3 bases at V and 0 bases at J, with 12 bases between the two ends. This CDR3 spans 17 amino acids. Germline V CDR1 and CDR2: LGHNA, YSLEER. Thyroid surgery took place with no prior treatment in any patient. This sequence joins TRBV4-3 and TRBJ2-6; D uncertain. This clonotype was sampled from a female donor with papillary thyroid cancer or a benign thyroid nodule (not recorded which). Some clones in this sample may be carry-over from other donors' samples. Sequencing input: blood. The CDR3 loop is CASSQNAGGSGANVLTF. CDR3 bases: TGCGCCAGCAGCCAGAACGCTGGTGGCTCTGGGGCCAACGTCCTGACTTTC.